This T cell receptor beta chain derives from a study of siplizumab effects on memory and regulatory T cells. Whole-study results and caveats: Unstimulated subsets were the mapping target of only a minor fraction of alloreactive clones. Roughly 80-96% of proliferating CD4+ or CD8+ clones lacked a naive or memory phenotype that could be assigned. With siplizumab, cumulative frequency of CD4+ memory-derived alloreactive sequences dropped significantly.

With respect to this clone: Its antigen is not identified.

TCRdb keeps only in-frame clones here, not all; method: immunoSEQ multiplex PCR. The sample carries about 91,000 clones, roughly 97% recorded once. The V end was cut by 7 bases, the J end by 6 bases, with 12 bases between. This CDR3 is built from 12 residues. The V gene's germline CDR1 is MNHNY and CDR2 SVGAGI (reference sequence). The clonotype comes from a human donor in good health. Specimen: naive CD4+ T cells sorted from blood. This rearrangement joins TRBV6-6 to TRBJ1-2, with D uncertain. The DNA for the CDR3 is TGTGCCAGCAAGCGAGACGGGGATGGCTACACCTTC. Protein product: CASKRDGDGYTF.